The rows below give T cell receptor beta chains drawn from one sample of a study of blood T cells in healthy people across ages. TCRdb passed the 5' RACE reads through MiXCR, listing each CDR3 protein once. The table lists about 1.4 million distinct CDR3 sequences, roughly 59% of them singletons, with over 5.5% in the top ten. The material sequenced was blood. The receptors stem from a man between 18 and 35 years old in good health. Each CDR3 is given with its conserved first and last residue. Each record gives: J gene, V gene, D gene, clone size, CDR3 DNA, CDR3 protein. D genes are given only for firm matches. The size entry is marked missing in some rows and otherwise reads once, few, many or a size class.

J: TRBJ1-2
V: TRBV6-6
D: -
size: -
DNA: TGTGCCAGCCAGCGGTGGAAGCATGGCTACACCTTC
CDR3: CASQRWKHGYTF

J: TRBJ2-7
V: TRBV29-1
D: -
size: -
DNA: TGCAGCGTCGTACCCCAGGGGCTTCCCTCCTACGAGCAGTACTTC
CDR3: CSVVPQGLPSYEQYF

J: TRBJ2-5
V: TRBV10-3
D: TRBD2
size: few
DNA: TGTGCCTCCGGGGGGGGGCGAGAGACCCAGTACTTC
CDR3: CASGGGRETQYF

J: TRBJ2-1
V: TRBV20-1
D: TRBD2
size: -
DNA: TGCAGTGCTAGAGACCAGAGGCGGGAGAGCTCCTACAATGAGCAGTTCTTC
CDR3: CSARDQRRESSYNEQFF

J: TRBJ1-2
V: TRBV12-3/TRBV12-4
D: -
size: -
DNA: TGTGCCAGCAGTTTTAGACAGATCTATGGCTACACCTTC
CDR3: CASSFRQIYGYTF

J: TRBJ1-2
V: TRBV27
D: -
size: -
DNA: TGTGCCAGCGCCACAACGTCGAACTATGGCTACACCTTC
CDR3: CASATTSNYGYTF

J: TRBJ2-3
V: TRBV3-1
D: -
size: -
DNA: TGTGCCAGCAGCCGGTACCCGACAGGAAAGGCAGATACGCAGTATTTT
CDR3: CASSRYPTGKADTQYF

J: TRBJ2-7
V: TRBV3-1
D: -
size: -
DNA: TGTGCCAGCAGCCCAGATACAGGGGAGGTCTACGAGCAGTACTTC
CDR3: CASSPDTGEVYEQYF

J: TRBJ2-1
V: TRBV9
D: TRBD2
size: -
DNA: TGTGCCAGCAGCACAGAAGATGGGGCTAGCGGGCGAGGGGGGAATGAGCAGTTCTTC
CDR3: CASSTEDGASGRGGNEQFF

J: TRBJ2-7
V: TRBV10-3
D: -
size: few
DNA: TGTGCCATCAGTGGTGAGGGCTACGAGCAGTACTTC
CDR3: CAISGEGYEQYF

J: TRBJ1-5
V: TRBV12-3/TRBV12-4
D: -
size: -
DNA: TGTGCCAGCAGTTTACCCAGGGAGCCCCAGCATTTT
CDR3: CASSLPREPQHF

J: TRBJ1-1
V: TRBV27
D: -
size: -
DNA: TGTGCCAGCGGCGGGGAAGGGATAGAAGCTTTCTTT
CDR3: CASGGEGIEAFF

J: TRBJ2-4
V: TRBV28
D: -
size: -
DNA: TGTGCCAGCAGTTCCTCAGGAACTACGAGGCAGTACTTC
CDR3: CASSSSGTTRQYF

J: TRBJ2-5
V: TRBV2
D: -
size: -
DNA: TGTGCCAGCGGGTCCAGAGGGACCCAGTACTTC
CDR3: CASGSRGTQYF

J: TRBJ2-5
V: TRBV4-1
D: -
size: once
DNA: TGTGCCAGCAGCCAAGATATGCTCCGAGGGGGAGAGACCCAGTACTTC
CDR3: CASSQDMLRGGETQYF

J: TRBJ2-1
V: TRBV19
D: -
size: -
DNA: TGTGCCAGTAGTCAACGGAGCGGCCGGGGGAGCTCCTACAATGAGCAGTTCTTC
CDR3: CASSQRSGRGSSYNEQFF

J: TRBJ1-2
V: TRBV29-1
D: TRBD1
size: -
DNA: TGCAGCGCCCGGGACAGGGGAGCCTATGGCTACACCTTC
CDR3: CSARDRGAYGYTF

J: TRBJ2-5
V: TRBV2
D: -
size: -
DNA: TGTGCCAGCAGTGGGACGGCTCGTACGGAGACCCAGTACTTC
CDR3: CASSGTARTETQYF

J: TRBJ2-1
V: TRBV5-1
D: TRBD2
size: -
DNA: TGCGCCAGCAGCGATACTAGCGGGAAAATGTACAATGAGCAGTTCTTC
CDR3: CASSDTSGKMYNEQFF

J: TRBJ2-7
V: TRBV7-2
D: TRBD2
size: few
DNA: TGTGCCAGCAGCTTACGAACTAGCGGGGGGACCTCCTACGAGCAGTACTTC
CDR3: CASSLRTSGGTSYEQYF

J: TRBJ2-7
V: TRBV7-9
D: TRBD1
size: -
DNA: TGTGCCAGCAGCTCAGGACAGGGGGCTATGTACGAGCAGTACTTC
CDR3: CASSSGQGAMYEQYF

J: TRBJ1-2
V: TRBV28
D: -
size: -
DNA: TGTGCCAGCAGTGTTATCGGGACGGGGAGATCCTTAAGGGACACCTTC
CDR3: CASSVIGTGRSLRDTF

J: TRBJ2-3
V: TRBV2
D: TRBD1
size: -
DNA: TGTGCCAGGGCGACAGGGTACAGCACAGATACGCAGTATTTT
CDR3: CARATGYSTDTQYF

J: TRBJ2-7
V: TRBV7-8
D: -
size: -
DNA: TGTGCCAGCAGCTTAGGAGGAGTCTATGGCGCGGGCTACGAGCAGTACTTC
CDR3: CASSLGGVYGAGYEQYF

J: TRBJ1-4
V: TRBV15
D: -
size: -
DNA: TGTGCCACCAGCAGAAGGACAGCCGAGGAGACTAATGAAAAACTGTTTTTT
CDR3: CATSRRTAEETNEKLFF

J: TRBJ1-5
V: TRBV27
D: TRBD1
size: few
DNA: TGTGCCAGCAGTTTGCAGGGGGCCCGCAATCAGCCCCAGCATTTT
CDR3: CASSLQGARNQPQHF

J: TRBJ2-7
V: TRBV7-6
D: -
size: -
DNA: TGTGCCAGCAGCTTCGAGACTGGTGACTCCTACGAGCAGTACTTC
CDR3: CASSFETGDSYEQYF

J: TRBJ2-3
V: TRBV24-1
D: -
size: once
DNA: TGTGCCACCAGTGCCGGAGGGGCTAGCACAGATACGCAGTATTTT
CDR3: CATSAGGASTDTQYF

J: TRBJ1-1
V: TRBV4-1
D: -
size: -
DNA: TGCGCCAGCAGCCTTCCGGTGGCGTACACTGAAGCTTTCTTT
CDR3: CASSLPVAYTEAFF

J: TRBJ2-7
V: TRBV29-1
D: TRBD1
size: few
DNA: TGCAGCGTCGCAGACAGGGGGCTTTTCGAGCAGTACTTC
CDR3: CSVADRGLFEQYF

J: TRBJ2-7
V: TRBV20-1
D: TRBD1
size: few
DNA: TGCAGTGCTCTGGACAGGGGGCTCTACGAGCAGTACTTC
CDR3: CSALDRGLYEQYF

J: TRBJ2-3
V: TRBV10-3
D: TRBD1
size: -
DNA: TGTGCCATCGGGACAGGGAACACAGATACGCAGTATTTT
CDR3: CAIGTGNTDTQYF

J: TRBJ2-4
V: TRBV7-2
D: -
size: -
DNA: TGTGCCAGCAGCCCACTTAATACCGGGACTGACCAGTACTTC
CDR3: CASSPLNTGTDQYF